This section outlines one T cell receptor beta chain sequence together with its context. Its antigen is still unknown. It has no much larger one-base neighbor in the sample; base qualities were not kept. As encoded in the germline V gene, CDR1 is SQVTM while CDR2 is ANQGSEA. The CDR3, cysteine through phenylalanine, is 13 amino acids long. The DNA shown is the 39-base CDR3, in frame from base 1. V loses 4 bases of germline sequence and J loses 0 bases, and the interval between the two ends is 7 bases. This sample is part of a study of chemoradiotherapy in HPV16-positive cancers (dated by TCRdb to the early 2020s). Context from the whole study: Candidate HPV-specific T-cell clones and common TCR motifs were defined by functional T-cell assays performed on cells from a couple of HPV16-positive patients. The study asked whether T-cell immunity to the HPV oncoproteins E6 and E7 changes during chemoradiotherapy and whether this immunity affects survival. Next, the candidate HPV-specific TCRs and motifs were followed in TCR repertoires from 80 to 90 patients with HPV-related cancers.

Repertoires were sampled repeatedly over the course of chemoradiotherapy, so clonal expansion could be followed in the tumor microenvironment. The library was prepared using the immunoSEQ multiplex PCR assay. Drawn from immuneACCESS, this table holds only the in-frame rearrangements with V and J called that TCRdb kept. Clones are partly lost; checked studies trace under half to an unresolved V gene and leave the rest unexplained. Recorded for this sample are roughly 10,000 clones; roughly 70% of them occurred a single time. Of the sample, 36% falls within the top ten clones. What the authors observed across the whole study: Expansion of candidate HPV-specific clones and E7-related TCR motifs was observed in the tumor microenvironment during treatment, whereas no such expansion was observed for non-HPV-specific T cells. The functional definition of HPV-specific T cells came from only a couple of HPV16-positive patients, and the survival association was reported for HPV16-positive patients. Improved recurrence-free survival in HPV16-positive patients was associated with expansion of HPV-responsive T cells during chemoradiotherapy.

The biological material was taken from a patient who underwent chemoradiotherapy. The chain links TRBV29-1 with TRBJ1-3, with a tentative D gene TRBD1 over 6 matching bases. The clonotype originates from a human donor with HPV-associated anogenital cancer. The CDR3 sequence is CSVAGHSGNTIYF. The DNA sequence reads TGCAGCGTTGCGGGACACTCTGGAAACACCATATATTTT.